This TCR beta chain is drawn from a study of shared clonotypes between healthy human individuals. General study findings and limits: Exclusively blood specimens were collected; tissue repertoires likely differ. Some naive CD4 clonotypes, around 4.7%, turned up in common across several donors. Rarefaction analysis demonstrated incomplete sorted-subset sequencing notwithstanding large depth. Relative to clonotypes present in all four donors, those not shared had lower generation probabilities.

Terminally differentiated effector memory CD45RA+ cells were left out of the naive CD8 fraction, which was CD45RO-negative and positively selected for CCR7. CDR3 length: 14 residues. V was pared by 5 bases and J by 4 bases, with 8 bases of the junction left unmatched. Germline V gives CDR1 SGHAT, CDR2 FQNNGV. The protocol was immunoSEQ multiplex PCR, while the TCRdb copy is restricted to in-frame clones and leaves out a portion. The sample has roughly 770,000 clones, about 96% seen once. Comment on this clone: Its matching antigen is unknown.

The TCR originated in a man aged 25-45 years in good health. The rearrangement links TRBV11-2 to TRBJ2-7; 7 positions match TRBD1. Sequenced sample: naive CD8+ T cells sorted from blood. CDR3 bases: TGTGCCAGCAGCCCCCAAGACAGGGTGTACGAGCAGTACTTC. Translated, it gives CASSPQDRVYEQYF.